This T cell receptor (beta chain) was sequenced for a study of shared clonotypes between healthy human individuals. About the study: A couple of women and three men aged 18 to 49 made up the donors.

Replicate PCRs for sorted subsets used around 190 ng DNA; this equaled about 30,000 T cell genomes. Generated by immunoSEQ multiplex PCR, the TCRdb table keeps only in-frame clones and is missing some. The sample carries about 690,000 clones, around 91% recorded once. Trimming at V came to 0 bases and at J to 3 bases, leaving 12 bases not matched to a gene. CDR3 length: 18 amino acids. Germline CDR1 and CDR2: SGHKS and YYEKEE (reference sequence). Both CD45RO+ cells and CCR7-negative CD45RA+ TemRA cells were combined to make up CD8 memory. The source is a man aged 18 to 30 in good health. Some clones in this sample may be carry-over from other donors' samples. V and J are TRBV5-5 and TRBJ1-3; TRBD1 matches 7 bases. The sample was memory CD8+ T cells from PBMCs. Subset here: CD45RO+ cells pooled with CCR7-negative TemRA cells. The CDR3 region has the DNA TGTGCCAGCAGCTTGGAACCCGAAAATGACAGGGTTGGAAACACCATATATTTT. Its protein is CASSLEPENDRVGNTIYF.